The 25 T cell receptor beta chains listed next were all sequenced from one sample in a study of PD-1 blockade in classical Hodgkin lymphoma. The protocol was immunoSEQ multiplex PCR, while the TCRdb copy is restricted to in-frame clones and leaves out a portion. The profile shows some 41,000 clones, about three quarters of them singletons. All the patients suffered relapse after autologous stem cell transplantation, and brentuximab vedotin exposure differed. The source material was peripheral blood mononuclear cells (PBMCs), sampled at baseline. Every receptor here comes from a human donor with classical Hodgkin lymphoma.

This clone was seen a handful of times. The chain links TRBV11-3 to TRBJ2-7; D is perhaps TRBD1 (6 bases). V was shortened by 0 bases and J by 2 bases, with 11 bases between the two germline ends. The CDR3 contains 15 residues. Germline V lookup: CDR1 SGHNT, CDR2 YENEEA. The CDR3 DNA is TGTGCCAGCAGCTTAGAGGCAGGGGCGACCTACGAGCAGTACTTC. Translating gives CASSLEAGATYEQYF.

The chain combines TRBV7-9 with TRBJ1-5; D not certain. CDR3 size: 13 residues. Germline V gene data show CDR1 as SEHNR and CDR2 as FQNEAQ (reference sequence). Trimming left V 0 bases short and J 7 bases short, with 7 bases between. CDR3 coding DNA: TGTGCCAGCAGCTTAGCCCAAGGACAGCCCCAGCATTTT. It specifies CASSLAQGQPQHF.

V is TRBV5-1 and J is TRBJ2-1, with no clear D. V gave up 1 base and J gave up 6 bases, with 11 bases separating them. The CDR3 sequence is 14 residues long. Germline lookup yields CDR1 SGHRS and CDR2 YFSETQ. CDR3 amino acids: CASSLNSRINEQFF. CDR3 nucleotides: TGCGCCAGCAGCTTGAATTCGCGTATCAATGAGCAGTTCTTC.

CDR3 DNA sequence: TGTGCCAGCATTGGAATAAGGGAGCAGTTCTTC. Encoded protein: CASIGIREQFF. This sequence joins TRBV11-2 and TRBJ2-1; D gene unclear. The CDR3 is 11 amino acids. Germline-derived CDR1 and CDR2 are SGHAT and FQNNGV. V dropped 7 bases and J dropped 10 bases, with 11 bases sitting between them.

This sequence joins TRBV28 and TRBJ2-7; 10 nucleotides agree with TRBD1. J lost 3 bases, V lost 5 bases, and 4 bases had no gene match. This CDR3 has 14 amino acids. CDR1 and CDR2 from the germline V gene are MDHEN and SYDVKM. The CDR3 spells CASSGGQGIYEQYF. The CDR3 coding sequence is TGTGCCAGCAGTGGGGGACAGGGGATCTACGAGCAGTACTTC.

V and J are TRBV5-1 and TRBJ2-5; D might be TRBD2 (5 bases). This CDR3 is built from 14 residues. In germline, CDR1 is SGHRS, CDR2 YFSETQ. Trimming removed 0 bases at V and 5 bases at J, with 11 bases between. The CDR3 region has the DNA TGCGCCAGCAGCTTGGCTCAGGCTAGCGAGACCCAGTACTTC. The encoded protein is CASSLAQASETQYF.

The chain has TRBV18 and TRBJ2-4, with D unclear. V lost 3 bases, J lost 8 bases, and 11 bases lay in between. This CDR3 is 13 amino acids long. From germline, CDR1 is KGHSH and CDR2 LQKENI. CDR3: CASSPAVRDIQYF. The DNA for the CDR3 is TGTGCCAGCTCACCGGCAGTTCGGGACATTCAGTACTTC.

The CDR3 is CASSALPYNEQFF. CDR3 DNA: TGTGCCAGCAGCGCGTTGCCGTACAATGAGCAGTTCTTC. The chain carries TRBV6-5 and TRBJ2-1, with no clear D. Deletions cut 6 bases from V and 4 bases from J, with 10 bases between. Germline V gene data show CDR1 as MNHEY and CDR2 as SVGAGI. This CDR3 has 13 residues.

This clone was found a few times. J is TRBJ2-1 and V is TRBV6-5; D is undetermined. Germline lookup yields CDR1 MNHEY and CDR2 SVGAGI. There are 14 residues in the CDR3. With 5 bases removed from V and 0 bases from J, the gap between germline ends came to 8 bases. The CDR3 nucleotides read TGTGCCAGCAGTCGATATGACTCCTACAATGAGCAGTTCTTC. It is translated as CASSRYDSYNEQFF.

The rearrangement links TRBV7-2 to TRBJ1-5; 11 bases line up with TRBD1. CDR1 and CDR2 from the germline V gene are SGHTA and FQGNSA. With 1 base clipped from V and 0 bases from J, the junction kept 8 bases outside the gene matches. The CDR3 spans 19 residues. In DNA, the CDR3 is TGTGCCAGCAGCTTAGTTGCGGGACAGGGGGTCTATAGCAATCAGCCCCAGCATTTT. Its protein is CASSLVAGQGVYSNQPQHF.

In its sample, this clone was seen a few times. This chain uses TRBV5-1 with TRBJ2-2; no clear D. CDR1 is SGHRS and CDR2 is YFSETQ in the germline V gene. The CDR3 is 16 amino acids. V was trimmed by 1 base and J by 0 bases, leaving 10 bases between them. The chain's CDR3 is CASSLSGLTNTGELFF. DNA for the CDR3: TGCGCCAGCAGCTTGAGTGGGTTGACGAACACCGGGGAGCTGTTTTTT.

A remark on this clone: A much larger clone lies one base from this, so it may be a read error. The chain is built from TRBV2 and TRBJ2-7; D is unresolved. The CDR3 contains 12 residues. Trimming removed 6 bases at V and 0 bases at J, with 6 bases between. CDR1 and CDR2 from the germline V gene are SNHLY and FYNNEI. The CDR3 DNA sequence: TGTGCCAGCAGACAGAGCTCCTACGAGCAGTACTTC. Translated: CASRQSSYEQYF.

The rearrangement links TRBV6-5 to TRBJ2-5; D ambiguous. V was trimmed by 1 base and J by 5 bases, leaving 2 bases between them. The CDR3 is 11 amino acids. Germline CDR1 MNHEY, CDR2 SVGAGI. CDR3 protein: CASSYFETQYF. The DNA of the CDR3 is TGTGCCAGCAGTTACTTTGAGACCCAGTACTTC.

J is TRBJ1-2 and V is TRBV4-2; the match to TRBD1 covers 8 bases. Trimming at V came to 1 base and at J to 0 bases, leaving 4 bases not matched to a gene. The CDR3 has 16 amino acids. Germline V gene sequence: CDR1 LGHNA, CDR2 YNFKEQ. The CDR3 DNA sequence: TGTGCCAGCAGCCAAGCAGGGGGCATGTCTAACTATGGCTACACCTTC. Translation gives CASSQAGGMSNYGYTF.

V gene TRBV28 combines with J gene TRBJ2-7; TRBD2 aligns across 7 bases. Germline V gives CDR1 MDHEN, CDR2 SYDVKM. The CDR3 covers 15 residues. The ends lost 6 bases at V and 1 base at J; junction bases unmatched: 9. This chain's CDR3 is CASSPMGEGSYEQYF. Written as DNA, the CDR3 is TGTGCCAGCAGCCCGATGGGGGAGGGTTCCTACGAGCAGTACTTC.

CDR3 region: CASRGGNEQFF. In DNA form, the CDR3 reads TGTGCCAGCAGGGGGGGCAATGAGCAGTTCTTC. The chain joins TRBV28 to TRBJ2-1; D is perhaps TRBD2 (6 bases). Germline V gene data show CDR1 as MDHEN and CDR2 as SYDVKM. The CDR3 consists of 11 residues. V lost 6 bases and J 6 bases, leaving 6 bases between the germline ends. Filled out from reference TRBV28 and TRBJ2-1, the complete variable domain reads DVKVTQSSRYLVKRTGEKVFLECVQDMDHENMFWYRQDPGLGLRLIYFSYDVKMKEKGDIPEGYSVSREKKERFSLILESASTNQTSMYLCASRGGNEQFFGPGTRLTVL.

The chain joins TRBV27 to TRBJ2-7; no firm D call. Deletions cut 7 bases from V and 0 bases from J, with 7 bases between. CDR1 MNHEY and CDR2 SMNVEV come from the germline V gene (reference sequence). The CDR3 runs 12 residues. Written as DNA, the CDR3 is TGTGCCAGCACTAGTTTCTCCTACGAGCAGTACTTC. Translation gives CASTSFSYEQYF.

V is TRBV28 and J is TRBJ2-7; a possible D gene is TRBD1 (5 bases). This CDR3 is 14 amino acids long. V lost 2 bases, J lost 6 bases, and 14 bases lay in between. Per germline, CDR1 MDHEN and CDR2 SYDVKM. CDR3 DNA sequence: TGTGCCAGCAGTTTACACGCCTCCACAGGCGAGCAGTACTTC. It specifies CASSLHASTGEQYF.

The chain uses TRBV11-2 and TRBJ2-3; D remains ambiguous. The CDR3 runs 14 residues. Germline V gives CDR1 SGHAT, CDR2 FQNNGV. V lost 7 bases to trimming and J lost 0 bases, with 11 bases between them. The CDR3 nucleotides read TGTGCCAGCACCCCAGAGTTGAGCACAGATACGCAGTATTTT. Protein: CASTPELSTDTQYF.

Notes on this clone: At the DNA level, this CDR3 is encoded by other sequences in the same sample as well. J is TRBJ2-1 and V is TRBV2; no reliable D call. Germline V gene lookup returns CDR1 SNHLY and CDR2 FYNNEI. The CDR3 length is 11 residues. The germline V and J ends were trimmed by 6 bases and 4 bases, with 4 bases remaining between them. In DNA, the CDR3 is TGTGCCAGCAGCTCTTACAATGAGCAGTTCTTC. As protein: CASSSYNEQFF.

V usage is TRBV6-5 and J usage is TRBJ1-4; unclear D gene. V lost 5 bases to trimming and J lost 7 bases, with 14 bases between them. This CDR3 region has 14 residues. Per germline, CDR1 MNHEY and CDR2 SVGAGI. CDR3 nucleotide sequence: TGTGCCAGCAGTGAAACGGGGTTTGGTGAAAAACTGTTTTTT. As protein: CASSETGFGEKLFF.

The V call is TRBV21-1, the J call TRBJ1-2; the table's D call, TRBD1, was not checked against the DNA. TRBV21-1 is recorded as a pseudogene. This CDR3 contains 15 residues. As DNA, the CDR3 is TGTGCCAGGGCCCCTTCTGGGGGCACCAAGACCGGCTACACCTTC. It is translated as CARAPSGGTKTGYTF.

The rearrangement joins TRBV2 to TRBJ2-1; D gene unclear. Germline V gene lookup returns CDR1 SNHLY and CDR2 FYNNEI. V was cut by 2 bases and J by 9 bases, with 8 bases left in between. The CDR3 sequence is 12 residues long. The CDR3 nucleotides are TGTGCCAGCAGTGAACGGCCATCTGAGCAGTTCTTC. Its protein is CASSERPSEQFF. The variable domain in full, completed from reference TRBV2 and TRBJ2-1, reads EPEVTQTPSHQVTQMGQEVILRCVPISNHLYFYWYRQILGQKVEFLVSFYNNEISEKSEIFDDQFSVERPDGSNFTLKIRSTKLEDSAMYFCASSERPSEQFFGPGTRLTVL.

The chain couples TRBV9 to TRBJ1-5, with 9 bases that match TRBD1. The trim removed 5 bases at V and 4 bases at J, leaving 7 bases unmatched. This CDR3 comprises 15 residues. Germline V CDR1 and CDR2: SGDLS, YYNGEE. CDR3 sequence (DNA): TGTGCCAGCAGTCCGGGACAGGGTTTAAATCAGCCCCAGCATTTT. Protein sequence: CASSPGQGLNQPQHF.

V gene TRBV6-5 combines with J gene TRBJ1-2, with D perhaps matching TRBD1 (5 bases). In germline, CDR1 is MNHEY, CDR2 SVGAGI. V was cut by 6 bases and J by 8 bases, with 10 bases left in between. The CDR3 contains 11 residues. The CDR3 protein is CASSRGGGYTF. The CDR3 nucleotides are TGTGCCAGCAGCCGGGGCGGGGGCTACACCTTC.